This T cell receptor beta chain was found in a study of response to subunit inactivated influenza vaccine (dated by TCRdb to the late 2010s). With respect to the entire study: To follow how T cells responded to a trivalent subunit inactivated influenza vaccine, the researchers relied on deep quantitative profiling of the T cell receptor repertoire. Study-wide conclusions, independent of this receptor: The authors suggested that each seasonal influenza vaccination may recruit only a limited number of new T cells.

V ends up 6 bases short and J 3 bases short, with an unmatched junction base count of 9. Counted from cysteine to phenylalanine, this CDR3 has 16 amino acids. The kept DNA is CDR3 alone, 48 bases in frame from the first base. For CDR1 and CDR2, the germline V gene lists SGHRS and YFSETQ. Libraries came from RT-PCR. The sequencing machine was an Illumina HiSeq 2500. In-frame beta chains were kept once TCRdb had trimmed the public reads at Q25 with fastp and called clones with MiXCR. Rows with a matching CDR3 protein are joined into one entry that keeps the most common DNA and genes. This sample is represented by hundreds of thousands of distinct CDR3 sequences; 18% of them were singletons. In total, the top ten clones hold approximately 10% of the sample. Concerning this clonotype: It has no known antigen specificity. No base-level quality is on record; no much larger clone is a single base apart.

The source material was PBMCs from blood, sampled roughly 5 days after vaccination. The TCR was taken from a man aged 45-60 years who received an inactivated influenza vaccine. Donor details come from another sample of the same person, matched by shared clones. The chain employs TRBV5-1 and TRBJ2-3, with TRBD2 identical over 11 junction bases. The DNA is as follows: TGCGCCAGCACCCAAGTAGCGGGAGGGCCGACAGATACGCAGTATTTT. Its amino acids are CASTQVAGGPTDTQYF.